These 8 T cell receptor beta chains were sequenced from one sample in a study of blood T cell repertoires in COVID-19. TCRdb's table, derived via immunoSEQ multiplex PCR, lists solely in-frame clones and lacks some. The table has under 95,000 clones, roughly 84% seen once. Sequenced material: peripheral blood. The receptors here all came from a woman over 75 with acute or convalescent COVID-19.

The chain joins TRBV4-2 to TRBJ1-6; maybe TRBD1 (6 bases). CDR3 length: 17 amino acids. Germline V gives CDR1 LGHNA, CDR2 YNFKEQ. The ends were cut back, 5 bases at V and 4 bases at J, with 18 bases in the middle. The CDR3 nucleotides read TGTGCCAGCAGCTCCCGGGACACAGGAAATTATAATTCACCCCTCCACTTT. Translated: CASSSRDTGNYNSPLHF.

CDR3 protein: CASSWRGDNSPLHF. CDR3 in DNA: TGTGCCAGCAGCTGGCGCGGGGATAATTCACCCCTCCACTTT. This chain joins TRBV11-2 and TRBJ1-6; D call uncertain. Deletions cut 4 bases from V and 5 bases from J, with 9 bases between. The CDR3 has 14 amino acids. Germline loops: CDR1 SGHAT, CDR2 FQNNGV.

This chain joins TRBV5-1 and TRBJ2-7; 12 bases align to TRBD2. CDR3 length equals 16 residues. V gave up 4 bases and J gave up 4 bases; unmatched junction bases: 9. Germline-derived CDR1 and CDR2 are SGHRS and YFSETQ. The CDR3: CASSPTRTSGTYEQYF. In DNA form, the CDR3 reads TGCGCCAGCAGCCCGACAAGGACTAGCGGGACATACGAGCAGTACTTC.

This chain uses TRBV3-1 (or the pseudogene TRBV3-2) with TRBJ1-3; TRBD1 might be the D (6 bases). The CDR3 is 15 amino acids. The germline gives CDR1 LGHDT, CDR2 YNNKEL (reference sequence). The ends were cut back, 6 bases at V and 1 base at J, with 13 bases in the middle. CDR3 in DNA: TGTGCCAGCAGTCCAAGGGGGGGATCTGGAAACACCATATATTTT. This codes for CASSPRGGSGNTIYF.

This clone was counted between two and nine times. The gene calls are TRBV27 and TRBJ1-6; no clear D. V lost 6 bases and J lost 10, with 16 bases in between. The CDR3 consists of 14 residues. Germline V CDR1 and CDR2: MNHEY, SMNVEV (reference sequence). The CDR3 DNA follows: TGTGCCAGCAGGACTTGGGAGGGCCAATCACCCCTCCACTTT. Encoded protein: CASRTWEGQSPLHF.

J is TRBJ1-6 and V is TRBV5-1, with a weak D call TRBD1 (6 bases). Germline assignment: CDR1 SGHRS and CDR2 YFSETQ. CDR3 length: 15 amino acids. Trimming removed 7 bases from V and 6 bases from J, with 17 bases in between. CDR3 nucleotide sequence: TGCGCCAGCCGAACTTCAACAGGGATTAATTCACCCCTCCACTTT. Protein product: CASRTSTGINSPLHF.

The gene calls are TRBV27 and TRBJ2-2; 7 nucleotides agree with TRBD1. Germline CDR1 MNHEY, CDR2 SMNVEV (reference sequence). This CDR3 comprises 19 residues. V lost 0 bases, J lost 2 bases, and 12 bases stayed unmatched. The CDR3 spells CASSLSSPMIGGNTGELFF. The CDR3 DNA sequence: TGTGCCAGCAGTTTATCGAGTCCTATGATAGGGGGCAACACCGGGGAGCTGTTTTTT.

The J gene is TRBJ1-1, the V gene TRBV4-3; D unclear. The CDR3 consists of 14 residues. Between the trimmed V and J ends, which lost 0 bases and 0 bases, there was a span of 5 bases. Germline CDR1 is LGHNA and CDR2 is YSLEER. CDR3 protein: CASSQESVNTEAFF. In DNA form, the CDR3 reads TGCGCCAGCAGCCAAGAGTCCGTGAACACTGAAGCTTTCTTT.